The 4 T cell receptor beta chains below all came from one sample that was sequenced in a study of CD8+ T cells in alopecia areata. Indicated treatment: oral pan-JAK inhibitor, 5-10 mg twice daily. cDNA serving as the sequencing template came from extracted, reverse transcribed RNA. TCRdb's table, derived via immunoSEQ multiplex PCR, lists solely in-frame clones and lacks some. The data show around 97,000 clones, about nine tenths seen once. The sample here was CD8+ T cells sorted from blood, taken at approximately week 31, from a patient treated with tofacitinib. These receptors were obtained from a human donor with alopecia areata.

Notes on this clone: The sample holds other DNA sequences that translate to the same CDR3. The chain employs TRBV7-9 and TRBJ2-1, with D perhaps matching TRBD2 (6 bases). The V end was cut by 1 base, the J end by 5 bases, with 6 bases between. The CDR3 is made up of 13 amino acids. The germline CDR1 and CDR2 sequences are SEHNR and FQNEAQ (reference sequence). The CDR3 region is CASSLGTNNEQFF. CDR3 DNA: TGTGCCAGCAGCTTAGGGACTAACAATGAGCAGTTCTTC.

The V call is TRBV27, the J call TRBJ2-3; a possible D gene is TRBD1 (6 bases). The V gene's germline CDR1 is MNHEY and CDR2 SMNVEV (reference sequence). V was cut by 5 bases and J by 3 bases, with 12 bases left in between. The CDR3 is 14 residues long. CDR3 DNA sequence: TGTGCCAGCAGTGATACCAGGGGAACAGATACGCAGTATTTT. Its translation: CASSDTRGTDTQYF.

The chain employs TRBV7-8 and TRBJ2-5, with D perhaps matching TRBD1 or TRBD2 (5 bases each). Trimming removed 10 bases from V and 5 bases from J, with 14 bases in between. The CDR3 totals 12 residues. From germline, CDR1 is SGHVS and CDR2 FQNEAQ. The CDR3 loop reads CATLVGVETQYF. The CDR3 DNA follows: TGTGCCACCTTGGTGGGGGTGGAGACCCAGTACTTC.

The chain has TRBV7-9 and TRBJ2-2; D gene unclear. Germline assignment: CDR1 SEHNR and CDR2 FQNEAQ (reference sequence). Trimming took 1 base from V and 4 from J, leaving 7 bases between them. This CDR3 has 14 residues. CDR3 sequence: CASSLGVITGELFF. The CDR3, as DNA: TGTGCCAGCAGCTTAGGAGTGATCACCGGGGAGCTGTTTTTT.